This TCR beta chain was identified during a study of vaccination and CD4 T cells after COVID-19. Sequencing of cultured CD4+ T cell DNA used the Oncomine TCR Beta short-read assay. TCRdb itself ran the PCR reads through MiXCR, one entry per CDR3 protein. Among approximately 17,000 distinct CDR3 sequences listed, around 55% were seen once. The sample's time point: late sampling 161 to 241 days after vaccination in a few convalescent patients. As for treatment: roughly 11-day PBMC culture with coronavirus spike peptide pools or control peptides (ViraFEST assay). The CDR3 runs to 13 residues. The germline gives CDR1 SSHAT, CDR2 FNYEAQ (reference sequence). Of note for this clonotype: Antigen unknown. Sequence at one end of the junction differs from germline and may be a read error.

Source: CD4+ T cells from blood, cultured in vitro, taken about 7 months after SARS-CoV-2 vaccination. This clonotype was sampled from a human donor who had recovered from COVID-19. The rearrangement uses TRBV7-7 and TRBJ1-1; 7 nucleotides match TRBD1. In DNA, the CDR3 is TGTGCTAGCAGCGCCGACAGGGACACTGAAGCTTTCTTT. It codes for CASSADRDTEAFF.